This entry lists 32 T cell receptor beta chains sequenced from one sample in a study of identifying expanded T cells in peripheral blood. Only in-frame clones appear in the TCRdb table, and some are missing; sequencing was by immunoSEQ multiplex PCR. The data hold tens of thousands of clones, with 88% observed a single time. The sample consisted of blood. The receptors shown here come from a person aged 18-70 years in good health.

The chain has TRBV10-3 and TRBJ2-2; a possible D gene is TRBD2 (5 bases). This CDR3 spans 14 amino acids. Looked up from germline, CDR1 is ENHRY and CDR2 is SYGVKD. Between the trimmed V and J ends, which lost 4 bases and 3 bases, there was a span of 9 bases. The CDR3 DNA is TGTGCCATCAGTGTAGGGCGGGACACCGGGGAGCTGTTTTTT. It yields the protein CAISVGRDTGELFF.

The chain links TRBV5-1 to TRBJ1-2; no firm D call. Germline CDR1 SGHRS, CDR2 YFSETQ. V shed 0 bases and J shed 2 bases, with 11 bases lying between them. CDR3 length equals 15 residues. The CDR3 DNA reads TGCGCCAGCAGCTTGGATGGATTAGAAAACTATGGCTACACCTTC. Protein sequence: CASSLDGLENYGYTF.

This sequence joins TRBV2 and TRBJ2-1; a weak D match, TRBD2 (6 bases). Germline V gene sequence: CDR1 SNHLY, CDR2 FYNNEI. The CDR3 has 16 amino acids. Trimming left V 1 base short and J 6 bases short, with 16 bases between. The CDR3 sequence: CASSEGRDRFGNEQFF. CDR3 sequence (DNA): TGTGCCAGCAGTGAAGGGCGGGATCGCTTCGGCAATGAGCAGTTCTTC. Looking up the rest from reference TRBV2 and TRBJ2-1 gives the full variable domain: EPEVTQTPSHQVTQMGQEVILRCVPISNHLYFYWYRQILGQKVEFLVSFYNNEISEKSEIFDDQFSVERPDGSNFTLKIRSTKLEDSAMYFCASSEGRDRFGNEQFFGPGTRLTVL.

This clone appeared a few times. As DNA, the CDR3 is TGTGCCAGCAGCCCGGACAGGACTTATGGCTACACCTTC. Translating it yields CASSPDRTYGYTF. This chain joins TRBV13 and TRBJ1-2; 7 bases map to TRBD1. Germline loops: CDR1 PRHDT, CDR2 FYEKMQ (reference sequence). The junction had 5 bases not matched to a gene; V was cut back by 5 bases and J by 5 bases. The CDR3 extends over 13 amino acids.

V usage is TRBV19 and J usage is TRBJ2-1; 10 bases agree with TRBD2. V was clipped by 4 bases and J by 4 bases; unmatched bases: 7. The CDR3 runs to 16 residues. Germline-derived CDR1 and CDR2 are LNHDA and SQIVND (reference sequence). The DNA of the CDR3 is TGTGCCAGTAGTACCCAAACTAGCGGGGTATACAATGAGCAGTTCTTC. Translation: CASSTQTSGVYNEQFF.

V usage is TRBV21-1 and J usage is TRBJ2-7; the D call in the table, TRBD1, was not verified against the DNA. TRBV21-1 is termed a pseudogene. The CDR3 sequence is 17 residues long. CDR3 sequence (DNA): TGTGCCAGCAGCAAAGTTCTCAAGGACAGCAGCTCCTACGAGCAGTACTTC. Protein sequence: CASSKVLKDSSSYEQYF.

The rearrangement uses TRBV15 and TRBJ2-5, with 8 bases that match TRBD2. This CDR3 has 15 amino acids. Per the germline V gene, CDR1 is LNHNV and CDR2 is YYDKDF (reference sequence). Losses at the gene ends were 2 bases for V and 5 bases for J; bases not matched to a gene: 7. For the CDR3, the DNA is TGTGCCACCAGCAGACTGGGACTAGTGGGGGAGACCCAGTACTTC. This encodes CATSRLGLVGETQYF.

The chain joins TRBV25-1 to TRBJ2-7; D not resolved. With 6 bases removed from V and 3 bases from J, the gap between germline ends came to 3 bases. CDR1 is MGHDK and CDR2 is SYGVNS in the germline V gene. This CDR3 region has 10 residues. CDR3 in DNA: TGTGCCAGCAGGGGCTACGAGCAGTACTTC. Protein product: CASRGYEQYF.

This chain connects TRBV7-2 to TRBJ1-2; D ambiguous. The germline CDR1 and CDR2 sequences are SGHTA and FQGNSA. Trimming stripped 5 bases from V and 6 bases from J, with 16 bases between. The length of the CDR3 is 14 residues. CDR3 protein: CASSLGSLSDGYTF. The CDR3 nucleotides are TGTGCCAGCAGCCTGGGGTCCCTTTCGGATGGCTACACCTTC. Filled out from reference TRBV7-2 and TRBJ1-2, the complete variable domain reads GAGVSQSPSNKVTEKGKDVELRCDPISGHTALYWYRQSLGQGLEFLIYFQGNSAPDKSGLPSDRFSAERTGGSVSTLTIQRTQQEDSAVYLCASSLGSLSDGYTFGSGTRLTVV.

The CDR3 coding sequence is TGTGCCAGCGGGACAGGGTGGAACACCATATATTTT. This encodes CASGTGWNTIYF. This chain joins TRBV19 and TRBJ1-3, with 9 nucleotides matching TRBD1. The CDR3 consists of 12 residues. Germline CDR1 is LNHDA and CDR2 is SQIVND (reference sequence). The V gene end was trimmed by 9 bases and the J gene end by 7 bases; junction bases not matched to a gene: 4.

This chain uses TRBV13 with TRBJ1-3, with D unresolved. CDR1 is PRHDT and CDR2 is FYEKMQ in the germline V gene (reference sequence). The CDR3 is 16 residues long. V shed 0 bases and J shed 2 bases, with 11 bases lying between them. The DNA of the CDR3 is TGTGCCAGCAGCTTAGGTCAACAAGCACCTGGAAACACCATATATTTT. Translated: CASSLGQQAPGNTIYF.

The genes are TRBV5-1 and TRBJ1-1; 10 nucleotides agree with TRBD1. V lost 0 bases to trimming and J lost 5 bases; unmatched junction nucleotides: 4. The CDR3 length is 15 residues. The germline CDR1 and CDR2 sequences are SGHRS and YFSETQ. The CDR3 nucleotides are TGCGCCAGCAGCTTGGTCTGGACAGGGGGGACTGAAGCTTTCTTT. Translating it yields CASSLVWTGGTEAFF.

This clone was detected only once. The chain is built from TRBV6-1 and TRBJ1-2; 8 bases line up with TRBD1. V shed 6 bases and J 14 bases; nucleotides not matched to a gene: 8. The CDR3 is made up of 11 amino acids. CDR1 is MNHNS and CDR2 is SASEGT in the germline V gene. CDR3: CASRGGQEQTF. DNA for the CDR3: TGTGCCAGCAGGGGGGGACAGGAACAAACCTTC.

The CDR3 loop reads CASSPQLGGGYGYTF. The CDR3 DNA is TGTGCCAGCAGTCCCCAGCTTGGGGGCGGCTATGGCTACACCTTC. The chain employs TRBV27 and TRBJ1-2; possibly TRBD1 for D (6 bases). From germline, CDR1 is MNHEY and CDR2 SMNVEV (reference sequence). The CDR3 loop spans 15 amino acids. Trimming shortened V by 5 bases and J by 4 bases, and 17 bases separated the two germline ends.

The CDR3 DNA reads TGTGCCAGCAGCCCAACCGTTAGGACAGCTGGATCTTCCTACGAGCAGTACTTC. Protein product: CASSPTVRTAGSSYEQYF. The V gene is TRBV11-2, the J gene TRBJ2-7; weak D call: TRBD1 (6 bases). This CDR3 region has 18 residues. The V end was cut by 5 bases, the J end by 1 base, with 24 bases between. The germline V gene has CDR1 SGHAT and CDR2 FQNNGV.

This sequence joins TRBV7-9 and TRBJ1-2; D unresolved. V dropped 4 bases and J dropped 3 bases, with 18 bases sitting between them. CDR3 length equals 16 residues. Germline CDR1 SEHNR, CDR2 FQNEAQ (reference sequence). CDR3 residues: CASSSNPHASYYGYTF. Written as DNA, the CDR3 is TGTGCCAGCAGCTCAAACCCCCATGCTAGCTACTATGGCTACACCTTC.

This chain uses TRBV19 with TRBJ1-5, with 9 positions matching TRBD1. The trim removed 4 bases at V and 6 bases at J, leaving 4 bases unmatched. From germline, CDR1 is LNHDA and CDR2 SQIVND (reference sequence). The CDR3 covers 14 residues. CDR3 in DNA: TGTGCCAGTAGTACCGGGACAGGGATTCAGCCCCAGCATTTT. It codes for CASSTGTGIQPQHF.

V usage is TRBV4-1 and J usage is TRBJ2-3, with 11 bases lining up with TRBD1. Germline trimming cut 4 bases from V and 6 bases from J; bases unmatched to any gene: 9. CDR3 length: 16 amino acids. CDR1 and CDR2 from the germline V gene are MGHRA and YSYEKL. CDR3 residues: CASSRIPGQGVDTQYF. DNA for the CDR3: TGCGCCAGCAGCCGAATACCGGGACAGGGGGTGGATACGCAGTATTTT.

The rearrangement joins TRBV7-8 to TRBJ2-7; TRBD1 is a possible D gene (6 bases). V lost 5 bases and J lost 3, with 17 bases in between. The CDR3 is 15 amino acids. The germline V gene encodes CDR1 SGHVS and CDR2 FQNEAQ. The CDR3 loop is CASSPRQVMGYEQYF. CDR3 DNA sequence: TGTGCCAGCAGCCCCCGACAGGTGATGGGCTACGAGCAGTACTTC.

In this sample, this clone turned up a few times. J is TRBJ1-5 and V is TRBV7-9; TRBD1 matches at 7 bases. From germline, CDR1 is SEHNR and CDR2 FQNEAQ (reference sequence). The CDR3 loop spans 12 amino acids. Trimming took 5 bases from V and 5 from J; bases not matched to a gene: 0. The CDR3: CASSQGDQPQHF. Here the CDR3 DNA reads TGTGCCAGCAGCCAGGGGGATCAGCCCCAGCATTTT.

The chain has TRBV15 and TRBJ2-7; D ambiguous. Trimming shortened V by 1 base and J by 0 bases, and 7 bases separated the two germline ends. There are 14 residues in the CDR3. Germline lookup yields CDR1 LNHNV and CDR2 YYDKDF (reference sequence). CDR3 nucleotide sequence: TGTGCCACCAGCAGAGGTGGCCGCTCCTACGAGCAGTACTTC. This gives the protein CATSRGGRSYEQYF.

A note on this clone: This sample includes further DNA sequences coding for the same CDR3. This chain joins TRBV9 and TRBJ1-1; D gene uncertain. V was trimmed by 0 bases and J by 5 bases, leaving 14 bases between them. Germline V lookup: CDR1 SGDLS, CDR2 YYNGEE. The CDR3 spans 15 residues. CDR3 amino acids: CASSVASGPGTEAFF. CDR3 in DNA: TGTGCCAGCAGCGTAGCTTCCGGGCCGGGTACTGAAGCTTTCTTT. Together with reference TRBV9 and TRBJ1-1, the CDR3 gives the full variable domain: DSGVTQTPKHLITATGQRVTLRCSPRSGDLSVYWYQQSLDQGLQFLIQYYNGEERAKGNILERFSAQQFPDLHSELNLSSLELGDSALYFCASSVASGPGTEAFFGQGTRLTVV.

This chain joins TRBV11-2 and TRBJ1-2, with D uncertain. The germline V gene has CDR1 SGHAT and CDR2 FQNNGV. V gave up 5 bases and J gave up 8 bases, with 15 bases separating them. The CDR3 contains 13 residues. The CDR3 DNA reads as TGTGCCAGCAGCCTCACTGGGTTTGAGGGCTACACCTTC. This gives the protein CASSLTGFEGYTF.

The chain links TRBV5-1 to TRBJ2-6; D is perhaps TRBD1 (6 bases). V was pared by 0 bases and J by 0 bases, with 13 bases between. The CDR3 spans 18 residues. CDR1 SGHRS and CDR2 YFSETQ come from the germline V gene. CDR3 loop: CASSLVGGPFSGANVLTF. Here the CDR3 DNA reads TGCGCCAGCAGCTTGGTTGGGGGCCCTTTCTCTGGGGCCAACGTCCTGACTTTC.

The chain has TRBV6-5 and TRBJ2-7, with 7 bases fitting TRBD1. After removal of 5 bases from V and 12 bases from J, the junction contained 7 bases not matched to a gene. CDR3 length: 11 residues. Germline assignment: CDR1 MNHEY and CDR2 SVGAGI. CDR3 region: CASSEQGTAYF. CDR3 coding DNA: TGTGCCAGCAGTGAACAGGGGACAGCGTACTTC.

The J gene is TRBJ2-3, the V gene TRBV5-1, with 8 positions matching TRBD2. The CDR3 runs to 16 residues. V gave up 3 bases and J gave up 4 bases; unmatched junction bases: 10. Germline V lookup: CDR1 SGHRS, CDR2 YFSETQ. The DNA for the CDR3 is TGCGCCAGCAGCTACCCGGGGGGGCCGCAGGCAGATACGCAGTATTTT. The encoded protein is CASSYPGGPQADTQYF.

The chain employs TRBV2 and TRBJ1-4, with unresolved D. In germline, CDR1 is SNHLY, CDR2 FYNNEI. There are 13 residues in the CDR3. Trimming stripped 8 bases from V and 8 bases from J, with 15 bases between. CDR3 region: CASCNKAGEKLFF. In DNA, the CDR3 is TGTGCCAGCTGTAATAAAGCCGGGGAAAAACTGTTTTTT.

CDR3 in DNA: TGTGCTAGTGGTTGGACTAGCGGGGGCACCATCCACGAGCAGTACTTC. The encoded protein is CASGWTSGGTIHEQYF. This rearrangement joins TRBV12-5 to TRBJ2-7; 13 nucleotides agree with TRBD2. Germline CDR1 and CDR2: LGHNT and FRNRAP. CDR3 length equals 16 residues. J gave up 5 bases and V 4 bases, and 8 bases lay outside the gene matches.

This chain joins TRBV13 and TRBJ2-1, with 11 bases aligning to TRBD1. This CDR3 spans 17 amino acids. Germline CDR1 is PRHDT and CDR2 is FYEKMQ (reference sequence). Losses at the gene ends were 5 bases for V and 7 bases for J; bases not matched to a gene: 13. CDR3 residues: CASSPSLGQGAGNEQFF. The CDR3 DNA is TGTGCCAGCAGCCCCAGCCTAGGACAGGGGGCTGGGAATGAGCAGTTCTTC.

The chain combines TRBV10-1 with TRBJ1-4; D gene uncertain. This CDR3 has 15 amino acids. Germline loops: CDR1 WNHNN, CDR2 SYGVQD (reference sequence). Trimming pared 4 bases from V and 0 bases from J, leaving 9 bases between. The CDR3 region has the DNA TGCGCCAGCAGTGGGCCGGGAGCAACTAATGAAAAACTGTTTTTT. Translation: CASSGPGATNEKLFF.

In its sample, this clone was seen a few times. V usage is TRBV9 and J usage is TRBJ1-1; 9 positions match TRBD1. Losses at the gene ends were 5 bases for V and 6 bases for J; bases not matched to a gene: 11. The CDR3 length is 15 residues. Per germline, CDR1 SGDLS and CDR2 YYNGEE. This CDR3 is CASRTLPQGAAEAFF. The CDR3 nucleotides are TGTGCCAGCAGGACTCTCCCACAGGGGGCGGCTGAAGCTTTCTTT.

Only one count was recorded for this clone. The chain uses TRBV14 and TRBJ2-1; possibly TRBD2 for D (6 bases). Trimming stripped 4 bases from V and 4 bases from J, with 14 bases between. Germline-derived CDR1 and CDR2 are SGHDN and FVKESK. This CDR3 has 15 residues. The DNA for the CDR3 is TGTGCCAGCAGCCGGAAGGTGACTAGATACAATGAGCAGTTCTTC. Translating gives CASSRKVTRYNEQFF.